Listed below are T cell receptor beta chains from one sample, sequenced in a study of T cell responses to AZD1222 COVID-19 vaccine. Repertoires were generated with immunoSEQ multiplex PCR, while TCRdb's copy carries only in-frame clones and drops some. Here the sample spans some 130,000 clones, roughly 90% being singletons. This specimen was peripheral blood, taken on day 0 of AZD1222 vaccination. The receptors here all came from an adult in good health. The CDR3 runs from the conserved cysteine through the conserved F or W. The D gene is left open where the match is weak. Some rows mark clone size as missing; the rest say once, few, many or name a class of expanded clone.

clone_size	v_call	d_call	j_call	cdr3_aa	cdr3_nt
NA	TRBV5-1	NA	TRBJ1-1	CASSLAPMNTEAFF	TGCGCCAGCAGCTTGGCCCCCATGAACACTGAAGCTTTCTTT
few	TRBV28	NA	TRBJ1-2	CASSLWTTGVGGGYTF	TGTGCCAGCAGTTTATGGACAACCGGCGTTGGAGGTGGCTACACCTTC
NA	TRBV19	NA	TRBJ1-4	CACTTGLTNEKLFF	TGTGCCTGCACTACAGGGTTAACTAATGAAAAACTGTTTTTT
NA	TRBV7-2	NA	TRBJ1-1	CASSEGMNTEAFF	TGTGCCAGCAGCGAGGGGATGAACACTGAAGCTTTCTTT
NA	TRBV7-6	NA	TRBJ1-1	CASSSSGGTEAFF	TGTGCCAGCAGCTCGAGTGGCGGCACTGAAGCTTTCTTT
once	TRBV6-6	NA	TRBJ1-1	CASSWQAQNTEAFF	TGTGCCAGCAGTTGGCAGGCCCAGAACACTGAAGCTTTCTTT
NA	TRBV19	TRBD1	TRBJ2-7	CASVGTGTGLYEQYF	TGTGCCAGTGTGGGGACCGGGACAGGGCTCTACGAGCAGTACTTC
NA	TRBV30	NA	TRBJ1-5	CAWSVRVVGNQPQHF	TGTGCCTGGAGTGTAAGGGTAGTAGGCAATCAGCCCCAGCATTTT
NA	TRBV7-6	NA	TRBJ2-1	CASSLVDQNNEQFF	TGTGCCAGCAGCTTAGTCGACCAAAACAATGAGCAGTTCTTC
NA	TRBV6-4	NA	TRBJ1-1	CASRARDTGSTEAFF	TGTGCCAGCAGGGCCCGGGACACAGGAAGCACTGAAGCTTTCTTT
NA	TRBV19	TRBD1	TRBJ1-5	CASSIRAYRGRQPQHF	TGTGCCAGTAGTATAAGGGCCTACAGGGGTCGGCAGCCCCAGCATTTT
NA	TRBV5-6	TRBD2	TRBJ2-5	CASSLAGLAGVQETQYF	TGTGCCAGCAGCTTAGCCGGACTAGCGGGAGTACAAGAGACCCAGTACTTC
NA	TRBV27	NA	TRBJ1-2	CAIRRGGAYGYTF	TGTGCCATCCGCCGGGGGGGCGCGTATGGCTACACCTTC
NA	TRBV28	NA	TRBJ1-2	CAIPGRIYGYTF	TGTGCCATACCGGGACGCATCTATGGCTACACCTTC
NA	TRBV25-1	NA	TRBJ1-1	CASSKNLNTEAFF	TGTGCCAGCAGTAAGAACTTGAACACTGAAGCTTTCTTT
NA	TRBV6-5	NA	TRBJ1-1	CASRTDRNTEAFF	TGTGCCAGCCGGACAGATAGAAACACTGAAGCTTTCTTT
NA	TRBV9	NA	TRBJ2-1	CASSAFRWGSSYNEQFF	TGTGCCAGCAGCGCTTTCAGGTGGGGGAGCTCCTACAATGAGCAGTTCTTC
NA	TRBV30	NA	TRBJ1-3	CAWSSIGGSSGNTIYF	TGTGCCTGGAGTTCAATAGGCGGATCGAGTGGAAACACCATATATTTT
NA	TRBV28	TRBD1	TRBJ2-6	CASSFPSTGVFTGANVLTF	TGTGCCAGCAGTTTTCCATCGACAGGGGTATTTACCGGGGCCAACGTCCTGACTTTC
NA	TRBV4-1	NA	TRBJ1-2	CASSQGGAGSSYGYTF	TGCGCCAGCAGCCAAGGGGGCGCAGGGAGTAGCTATGGCTACACCTTC
NA	TRBV5-1	TRBD1	TRBJ1-5	CASSWDGQGNQPQHF	TGCGCCAGCAGCTGGGATGGACAGGGCAATCAGCCCCAGCATTTT
NA	TRBV28	NA	TRBJ2-2	CASSSRRNTGELFF	TGTGCCAGCAGTTCCCGTCGAAACACCGGGGAGCTGTTTTTT
few	TRBV18	TRBD2	TRBJ2-7	CASSPLPGTSGHYEQYF	TGTGCCAGCTCACCACTTCCCGGGACTAGCGGCCACTACGAGCAGTACTTC
NA	TRBV5-1	NA	TRBJ1-1	CASSLLRPDTEAFF	TGCGCCAGCAGCTTGTTACGCCCGGATACTGAAGCTTTCTTT
NA	TRBV27	NA	TRBJ1-2	CASSPQTREINYGYTF	TGTGCCAGCAGTCCACAGACGCGGGAGATTAACTATGGCTACACCTTC
NA	TRBV6-5	NA	TRBJ1-1	CASRSDSQMNTEAFF	TGTGCCAGCAGGTCGGACAGTCAGATGAACACTGAAGCTTTCTTT
NA	TRBV28	TRBD1	TRBJ1-3	CASSLLRGQGNTIYF	TGTGCCAGCAGTTTATTAAGGGGACAGGGAAACACCATATATTTT
NA	TRBV7-9	NA	TRBJ1-1	CASSLASKGAFF	TGTGCCAGCAGCTTAGCTTCCAAGGGAGCTTTCTTT
NA	TRBV28	NA	TRBJ1-1	CASSLLKMDTEAFF	TGTGCCAGCAGTTTACTAAAAATGGACACCGAAGCTTTCTTT
NA	TRBV6-5	NA	TRBJ2-3	CASIRQLEDTQYF	TGTGCCAGCATTCGTCAGTTAGAAGATACGCAGTATTTT
few	TRBV5-6	NA	TRBJ2-7	CASSLGGPQRYEQYF	TGTGCCAGCAGCTTGGGAGGGCCCCAAAGATACGAGCAGTACTTC